A single sample gave rise to the 23 T cell receptor beta chains below, sequenced in a study of blood T cell repertoires in COVID-19. Assay used: immunoSEQ multiplex PCR; TCRdb lists only in-frame clones, some missing. The sample has more than 300,000 clones; around 87% are singletons. Material for sequencing was peripheral blood. Receptors originate from a woman aged 45 to 65 with COVID-19, enrolled during active disease.

The CDR3 DNA reads TGTGCCACCAGCACGGGACAGGGGAGGTACGAGCAGTACTTC. Translation gives CATSTGQGRYEQYF. This chain links TRBV15 with TRBJ2-7; TRBD1 agrees at 10 bases. Germline V gene data show CDR1 as LNHNV and CDR2 as YYDKDF (reference sequence). J was trimmed by 4 bases and V by 4 bases; bases with no gene match: 4. The CDR3 runs to 14 residues.

This chain connects TRBV7-3 to TRBJ1-1, with D uncertain. CDR1 SGHTA and CDR2 FQGTGA come from the germline V gene. The V and J ends lost 3 bases and 4 bases respectively, with 12 bases between them. This CDR3 contains 14 residues. The CDR3 loop reads CASSLLGESTEAFF. The CDR3 DNA is TGTGCCAGCAGCTTGCTCGGAGAAAGCACTGAAGCTTTCTTT.

V and J are TRBV5-4 and TRBJ2-1; TRBD2 aligns across 10 bases. CDR3 length: 13 residues. Germline V gives CDR1 SGHNT, CDR2 YYREEE (reference sequence). Trimming cost V 7 bases and J 9 bases; bases outside gene matches: 7. The CDR3 is CASEAGGRFEQFF. Written as DNA, the CDR3 is TGTGCCAGCGAAGCGGGAGGGCGTTTTGAGCAGTTCTTC.

Concerning this clone: The sample holds other DNA sequences that translate to the same CDR3. The chain has TRBV6-5 and TRBJ1-5, with 9 bases that match TRBD1. The ends lost 5 bases at V and 7 bases at J; junction bases unmatched: 3. CDR3 size: 13 residues. Germline CDR1 is MNHEY and CDR2 is SVGAGI. CDR3 DNA: TGTGCCAGCAGTCGGGACAGGGCGCAGCCCCAGCATTTT. Residues: CASSRDRAQPQHF.

A few counts support this clone. The chain links TRBV18 to TRBJ2-7; D is perhaps TRBD1 (6 bases). The germline V and J ends were trimmed by 6 bases and 2 bases, with 23 bases remaining between them. This CDR3 has 17 amino acids. Germline assignment: CDR1 KGHSH and CDR2 LQKENI. Here the CDR3 reads CASSSDAGTWPAYEQYF. The CDR3 nucleotides read TGTGCCAGCTCGAGCGATGCCGGGACATGGCCAGCCTACGAGCAGTACTTC.

This chain links TRBV19 with TRBJ1-1, with TRBD1 matching over 7 bases. Germline CDR1 LNHDA, CDR2 SQIVND (reference sequence). The CDR3 has 14 amino acids. The ends lost 8 bases at V and 1 base at J; junction bases unmatched: 7. CDR3 loop: CASRTGTANTEAFF. CDR3 sequence (DNA): TGTGCCAGTCGCACCGGGACAGCGAACACTGAAGCTTTCTTT.

The chain combines TRBV2 with TRBJ2-5; possibly TRBD2 for D (5 bases). The CDR3 is 16 residues long. Trimming shortened V by 3 bases and J by 5 bases, and 19 bases separated the two germline ends. Germline V gene data show CDR1 as SNHLY and CDR2 as FYNNEI. CDR3 protein: CASSDSLRALMETQYF. The CDR3 nucleotides read TGTGCCAGCAGTGACTCACTGAGGGCCTTGATGGAGACCCAGTACTTC.

The rearrangement links TRBV7-2 to TRBJ2-3; 13 nucleotides align to TRBD2. The trim removed 3 bases at V and 2 bases at J, leaving 11 bases unmatched. Germline V lookup: CDR1 SGHTA, CDR2 FQGNSA. This CDR3 has 19 residues. The CDR3 sequence: CASSFRMGLAGFNTDTQYF. The CDR3 DNA is TGTGCCAGCAGCTTTCGTATGGGACTAGCGGGATTCAACACAGATACGCAGTATTTT.

This chain links TRBV6-2 or TRBV6-3 with TRBJ2-1; TRBD2 agrees at 8 bases. This CDR3 is 17 amino acids long. From germline, CDR1 is MNHEY and CDR2 SVGEGT. The J segment lost 2 bases and the V segment lost 2 bases, leaving 8 bases of the junction unmatched. This chain's CDR3 is CASSYPIAGPAYNEQFF. In nucleotides, the CDR3 is TGTGCCAGCAGTTACCCCATAGCGGGACCTGCCTACAATGAGCAGTTCTTC.

This chain joins TRBV9 and TRBJ2-3; the match to TRBD2 covers 9 bases. Germline CDR1 is SGDLS and CDR2 is YYNGEE. J was trimmed by 5 bases and V by 6 bases; bases with no gene match: 4. The length of the CDR3 is 13 residues. The CDR3 nucleotides are TGTGCCAGCAAAGCGGGGGGAGGAGATACGCAGTATTTT. Translated, it gives CASKAGGGDTQYF.

The gene calls are TRBV19 and TRBJ2-6; TRBD1 matches at 8 bases. V trimming: 5 bases; J trimming: 2 bases; junction bases outside the gene matches: 2. There are 15 residues in the CDR3. In germline, CDR1 is LNHDA, CDR2 SQIVND (reference sequence). The CDR3 spells CASSRDRTGANVLTF. CDR3 sequence (DNA): TGTGCCAGTAGTCGGGACAGGACTGGGGCCAACGTCCTGACTTTC.

The chain joins TRBV12-3 or TRBV12-4 to TRBJ2-7, with unresolved D. Trimming shortened V by 4 bases and J by 1 base, and 5 bases separated the two germline ends. This CDR3 spans 12 amino acids. The CDR3 region is CASSYTSYEQYF. For the CDR3, the DNA is TGTGCCAGCAGTTATACTTCCTACGAGCAGTACTTC.

This chain joins TRBV27 and TRBJ1-2, with a possible D match to TRBD1 (5 bases). Per germline, CDR1 MNHEY and CDR2 SMNVEV (reference sequence). This CDR3 comprises 15 residues. V dropped 6 bases and J dropped 4 bases, with 18 bases sitting between them. The CDR3 spells CASSDSGRQSYGYTF. Here the CDR3 DNA reads TGTGCCAGCAGCGATTCGGGTCGACAGTCCTATGGCTACACCTTC.

The chain employs TRBV4-1 and TRBJ2-7, with 7 bases aligning to TRBD1. The CDR3 is made up of 15 amino acids. Germline CDR1 reads MGHRA; CDR2 reads YSYEKL. V dropped 1 base and J dropped 3; count of bases not matched to a gene: 6. For the CDR3, the DNA is TGCGCCAGCAGCCAAGGACAGGGTAGGGGCTACGAGCAGTACTTC. Amino acid sequence: CASSQGQGRGYEQYF.

The genes are TRBV14 and TRBJ2-7; a possible D gene is TRBD2 (5 bases). The CDR3 extends over 13 amino acids. Germline V CDR1 and CDR2: SGHDN, FVKESK. V lost 4 bases, J lost 6 bases, and 13 bases lay in between. The CDR3 DNA reads as TGTGCCAGCAGCCCCGGACTGCAGTTCGAGCAGTACTTC. This encodes CASSPGLQFEQYF.

The V call is TRBV19, the J call TRBJ1-2; D uncertain. CDR1 is LNHDA and CDR2 is SQIVND in the germline V gene (reference sequence). Trimming removed 6 bases from V and 3 bases from J, with 11 bases in between. The CDR3 runs 13 residues. Here the CDR3 DNA reads TGTGCCAGTAGGGAGGAAGAGTACTATGGCTACACCTTC. As protein: CASREEEYYGYTF.

This sequence joins TRBV15 and TRBJ1-5; no reliable D call. CDR1 is LNHNV, CDR2 YYDKDF, per germline (reference sequence). V was trimmed by 1 base and J by 2 bases, leaving 21 bases between them. The CDR3 has 19 residues. The DNA of the CDR3 is TGTGCCACCAGCAGAGGCCGCCGAGGTCTTATAGTCGGCAATCAGCCCCAGCATTTT. This encodes CATSRGRRGLIVGNQPQHF.

The V gene is TRBV6-2 or TRBV6-3, the J gene TRBJ1-1; no definite D call. V was pared by 0 bases and J by 3 bases, with 23 bases between. Germline CDR1 MNHEY, CDR2 SVGEGT. The CDR3 is made up of 19 amino acids. CDR3 loop: CASSYSGSGSAGSYTEAFF. CDR3 nucleotide sequence: TGTGCCAGCAGTTACTCAGGGTCTGGTTCCGCCGGGAGTTACACTGAAGCTTTCTTT.

This clone turned up a few times. The chain combines TRBV2 with TRBJ2-7; TRBD2 is a possible D gene (6 bases). V shed 6 bases and J shed 2 bases, with 17 bases lying between them. This CDR3 has 15 amino acids. Germline-derived CDR1 and CDR2 are SNHLY and FYNNEI. The CDR3 loop is CASREGWQAAYEQYF. As DNA, the CDR3 is TGTGCCAGCAGGGAGGGGTGGCAGGCCGCCTACGAGCAGTACTTC.

The chain employs TRBV11-2 and TRBJ2-3; 8 nucleotides line up with TRBD2. CDR1 and CDR2 from the germline V gene are SGHAT and FQNNGV. The CDR3 is made up of 15 amino acids. V was pared by 5 bases and J by 6 bases, with 10 bases of the junction left unmatched. CDR3 sequence: CASSVRGTSSDTQYF. In DNA, the CDR3 is TGTGCCAGCAGCGTTAGGGGGACTAGTAGCGATACGCAGTATTTT.

The chain combines TRBV3-1 (or the pseudogene TRBV3-2) with TRBJ2-2; TRBD2 matches at 10 bases. V lost 1 base, J lost 6 bases, and 14 bases stayed unmatched. Per germline, CDR1 LGHDT and CDR2 YNNKEL (reference sequence). This CDR3 is built from 19 residues. In DNA, the CDR3 is TGTGCCAGCAGCCAAGCTTGGTCTCTAGCGGGAGTTCGCGCCGGGGAGCTGTTTTTT. Its protein product is CASSQAWSLAGVRAGELFF.

The rearrangement links TRBV5-4 to TRBJ2-7, with 8 positions matching TRBD2. Germline V gene sequence: CDR1 SGHNT, CDR2 YYREEE (reference sequence). This CDR3 is built from 16 residues. V lost 4 bases to trimming and J lost 3 bases; unmatched junction nucleotides: 12. The CDR3 DNA follows: TGTGCCAGCAGCCGGACCGGGACTAGTGGGGACTACGAGCAGTACTTC. This codes for CASSRTGTSGDYEQYF. Using reference TRBV5-4 and TRBJ2-7 for the parts outside the CDR3, the full variable domain is ETGVTQSPTHLIKTRGQQVTLRCSSQSGHNTVSWYQQALGQGPQFIFQYYREEENGRGNFPPRFSGLQFPNYSSELNVNALELDDSALYLCASSRTGTSGDYEQYFGPGTRLTVT.

The J gene is TRBJ2-7, the V gene TRBV7-2; 9 bases match TRBD2. Per germline, CDR1 SGHTA and CDR2 FQGNSA. Unmatched junction bases numbered 11, after V lost 5 bases and J lost 6 bases. The CDR3 runs to 15 residues. The DNA of the CDR3 is TGTGCCAGCAGCGTAGAGGGACTAGCCCGCCTCGAGCAGTACTTC. It codes for CASSVEGLARLEQYF.